This TCR beta chain was found in a study of vaccination and CD4 T cells after COVID-19. Study conclusions and caveats: The study found median SARS-CoV-2-reactive clonotypes rising from roughly 21 to 40, not significantly.

Germline CDR1 reads MNHNS; CDR2 reads SASEGT. V lost 6 bases and J 4 bases, leaving 19 bases between the germline ends. The CDR3 totals 15 residues. The Oncomine TCR Beta short-read assay generated sequence data from the DNA of cultured CD4+ T cells. TCRdb called the PCR reads again in MiXCR, with one record for every CDR3 protein. The sample carries under 7,500 distinct CDR3 sequences, around 60% recorded once. Treatment denoted: roughly 11-day PBMC culture with coronavirus spike peptide pools or control peptides (ViraFEST assay). Following expansion of antigen-specific T cells with peptide pools, ViraFEST then sequenced TCRs. As for this clonotype: What it binds is unknown.

The clonotype originates from a human donor who had recovered from COVID-19. Source material: CD4+ T cells from blood, cultured in vitro. The rearrangement joins TRBV6-1 to TRBJ2-7; no reliable D call. The CDR3 nucleotides are TGTGCCAGCAGCCAAGTTCCAATCGTCGGGTACGAGCAGTACTTC. This translates into CASSQVPIVGYEQYF.